One sample yielded the 26 T cell receptor beta chains listed below, sequenced in a study of CD8+ T cells in alopecia areata. Sequencing relied on a cDNA template that was reverse transcribed from extracted RNA. The table came from immunoSEQ multiplex PCR; TCRdb's copy has only in-frame clones and leaves some out. The profile shows roughly 200,000 clones, approximately 53% of them singletons. The specimen sequenced was CD8+ T cells sorted from blood. All receptors come from a human donor in good health.

This clone came up a few times. The rearrangement links TRBV7-9 to TRBJ2-3; no reliable D call. Germline assignment: CDR1 SEHNR and CDR2 FQNEAQ (reference sequence). This CDR3 is built from 12 residues. Trimming pared 4 bases from V and 2 bases from J, leaving 4 bases between. CDR3 sequence reads: CASSSFTDTQYF. The DNA of the CDR3 is TGTGCCAGCAGCTCCTTCACAGATACGCAGTATTTT.

The J gene is TRBJ1-5, the V gene TRBV6-6; D call uncertain. CDR1 and CDR2 (germline): MNHNY, SVGAGI (reference sequence). CDR3 length equals 16 residues. V was clipped by 6 bases and J by 7 bases, with 22 bases between them. CDR3 bases: TGTGCCAGCAGCCATCCCTCAGGAGGGATCAACCAGCCCCAGCATTTT. It translates to CASSHPSGGINQPQHF.

The V and J genes are TRBV4-1 and TRBJ1-2, with 8 bases lining up with TRBD1. Germline V gene sequence: CDR1 MGHRA, CDR2 YSYEKL. After removal of 3 bases from V and 3 bases from J, the junction contained 9 bases not matched to a gene. The CDR3 is 16 residues long. The chain's CDR3 is CASSQLIGQGDYGYTF. In DNA, the CDR3 is TGCGCCAGCAGCCAGTTGATCGGACAGGGAGACTATGGCTACACCTTC.

The rearrangement links TRBV5-6 to TRBJ1-5; D is ambiguous. The V gene lost 5 bases and the J gene lost 5 bases, with 17 bases spanning the gap. The length of the CDR3 is 15 residues. Germline CDR1 is SGHDT and CDR2 is YYEEEE. The CDR3 DNA follows: TGTGCCAGCAGGCGTAAAGAGGAAAGTGATCAGCCCCAGCATTTT. The encoded protein is CASRRKEESDQPQHF.

The CDR3 loop reads CASSDFEPYEQYF. The CDR3 bases are TGTGCCAGCAGTGACTTCGAGCCTTACGAGCAGTACTTC. The gene calls are TRBV6-1 and TRBJ2-7; D unclear. The CDR3 has 13 residues. Per germline, CDR1 MNHNS and CDR2 SASEGT. V was clipped by 3 bases and J by 4 bases, with 10 bases between them.

Concerning this clone: Other nucleotide sequences from this sample produce the same CDR3. V gene TRBV6-5 combines with J gene TRBJ1-1; D call uncertain. The CDR3 has 14 residues. The germline gives CDR1 MNHEY, CDR2 SVGAGI. V was cut by 0 bases and J by 1 base, with 6 bases left in between. DNA of the CDR3: TGTGCCAGCAGTTACTCGAGAGGGAACACTGAAGCTTTCTTT. It specifies CASSYSRGNTEAFF.

This clone appeared a few times. The rearrangement links TRBV9 to TRBJ2-3, with D unresolved. CDR1 SGDLS and CDR2 YYNGEE come from the germline V gene. Trimming left V 0 bases short and J 2 bases short, with 13 bases between. The CDR3 runs 16 residues. The CDR3 DNA reads TGTGCCAGCAGCGTAGGTGGCACGGCCATCACAGATACGCAGTATTTT. Translating it yields CASSVGGTAITDTQYF.

V gene TRBV27 combines with J gene TRBJ1-2, with TRBD1 identical over 9 bases. Per the germline V gene, CDR1 is MNHEY and CDR2 is SMNVEV (reference sequence). The trim removed 4 bases at V and 8 bases at J, leaving 5 bases unmatched. The CDR3 covers 13 residues. CDR3 in DNA: TGTGCCAGCAGTTACGGGACAGGGCTCGGCTACACCTTC. It yields the protein CASSYGTGLGYTF.

The gene calls are TRBV5-6 and TRBJ1-2; D is unclear. V dropped 4 bases and J dropped 4 bases, with 8 bases sitting between them. This CDR3 region has 12 residues. Germline CDR1 SGHDT, CDR2 YYEEEE. CDR3 DNA: TGTGCCAGCAGCCCCGGCGGCTATGGCTACACCTTC. As protein: CASSPGGYGYTF. Based on the CDR3 plus reference TRBV5-6 and TRBJ1-2, the full variable domain is DAGVTQSPTHLIKTRGQQVTLRCSPKSGHDTVSWYQQALGQGPQFIFQYYEEEERQRGNFPDRFSGHQFPNYSSELNVNALLLGDSALYLCASSPGGYGYTFGSGTRLTVV.

The chain employs TRBV27 and TRBJ1-5; D not certain. CDR1 is MNHEY, CDR2 SMNVEV, per germline (reference sequence). V shed 4 bases and J shed 5 bases, with 9 bases lying between them. This CDR3 is 13 amino acids long. CDR3 amino acids: CASSSRHDQPQHF. The CDR3 nucleotides are TGTGCCAGCAGTTCCCGACATGATCAGCCCCAGCATTTT.

The chain links TRBV6-5 to TRBJ1-2; the D is unclear. V was cut by 2 bases and J by 1 base, with 5 bases left in between. Germline CDR1 is MNHEY and CDR2 is SVGAGI. CDR3 length equals 13 residues. The CDR3 region is CASSYTVNYGYTF. The CDR3 nucleotides are TGTGCCAGCAGTTACACTGTTAACTATGGCTACACCTTC.

The rearrangement joins TRBV6-4 to TRBJ1-6; D not certain. V lost 11 bases and J 0 bases, leaving 14 bases between the germline ends. This CDR3 contains 15 residues. Germline V lookup: CDR1 MRHNA, CDR2 SNTAGT. DNA for the CDR3: TGTGCCGGGAGAGGCCCCAGCTCCTATAATTCACCCCTCCACTTT. Residues: CAGRGPSSYNSPLHF.

In DNA, the CDR3 is TGTGCCAGCAGCGTAGAGGCTCTCCAAGAGACCCAGTACTTC. Its translation: CASSVEALQETQYF. The genes are TRBV9 and TRBJ2-5; D ambiguous. The germline V gene encodes CDR1 SGDLS and CDR2 YYNGEE. The CDR3 loop spans 14 amino acids. V lost 0 bases and J 1 base, leaving 7 bases between the germline ends.

The J gene is TRBJ2-1, the V gene TRBV5-6; no reliable D call. Per germline, CDR1 SGHDT and CDR2 YYEEEE. V shed 6 bases and J shed 2 bases, with 6 bases lying between them. The CDR3 length is 12 residues. CDR3 nucleotides: TGTGCCAGCACCGAGGCCTACAATGAGCAGTTCTTC. This translates into CASTEAYNEQFF.

The J gene is TRBJ2-5, the V gene TRBV10-3, with D hard to call. Germline V lookup: CDR1 ENHRY, CDR2 SYGVKD. Between the trimmed V and J ends, which lost 0 bases and 5 bases, there was a span of 4 bases. The CDR3 extends over 12 amino acids. CDR3 amino acids: CAISESEETQYF. CDR3 coding DNA: TGTGCCATCAGTGAGTCTGAGGAGACCCAGTACTTC.

The rearrangement uses TRBV9 and TRBJ2-1; no clear D gene. The CDR3 is made up of 15 amino acids. Germline V CDR1 and CDR2: SGDLS, YYNGEE. Between the trimmed V and J ends, which lost 4 bases and 8 bases, there was a span of 19 bases. CDR3 protein: CASSHPAQAWDEQFF. The CDR3 DNA is TGTGCCAGCAGCCACCCGGCGCAGGCCTGGGATGAGCAGTTCTTC.

The table lists this clone with a few counts. V gene TRBV7-9 combines with J gene TRBJ2-7; 12 bases fit TRBD1. The CDR3 sequence is 17 residues long. Trimming took 4 bases from V and 3 from J; bases not matched to a gene: 10. The germline CDR1 and CDR2 sequences are SEHNR and FQNEAQ (reference sequence). The CDR3 protein is CASSSHLGQGANYEQYF. CDR3 coding DNA: TGTGCCAGCAGCTCGCACTTGGGACAGGGGGCTAACTACGAGCAGTACTTC.

The V call is TRBV29-1, the J call TRBJ1-2; TRBD1 might be the D (5 bases). V was cut by 2 bases and J by 2 bases, with 9 bases left in between. Germline assignment: CDR1 SQVTM and CDR2 ANQGSEA. The CDR3 is made up of 13 amino acids. CDR3 residues: CSVESGGNYGYTF. The CDR3 DNA sequence: TGCAGCGTTGAATCCGGGGGGAACTATGGCTACACCTTC. The whole variable domain, remainder taken from reference TRBV29-1 and TRBJ1-2, is SAVISQKPSRDICQRGTSLTIQCQVDSQVTMMFWYRQQPGQSLTLIATANQGSEATYESGFVIDKFPISRPNLTFSTLTVSNMSPEDSSIYLCSVESGGNYGYTFGSGTRLTVV.

DNA for the CDR3: TGTGCCAGCGGACGGGGGGCGGCCTACGAGCAGTACTTC. Its translation: CASGRGAAYEQYF. The genes are TRBV27 and TRBJ2-7, with TRBD2 as a possible D gene (7 bases). Germline-derived CDR1 and CDR2 are MNHEY and SMNVEV (reference sequence). Trimming cost V 8 bases and J 2 bases, with 13 bases left between them. The CDR3 length is 13 residues.

This clone showed up just a few times. The chain uses TRBV4-1 and TRBJ2-3; D unresolved. Germline CDR1 reads MGHRA; CDR2 reads YSYEKL. Trimming removed 3 bases from V and 5 bases from J, with 9 bases in between. The CDR3 is made up of 13 amino acids. The CDR3 nucleotides are TGCGCCAGCAGCCAGCGGACGGGAGATACGCAGTATTTT. It yields the protein CASSQRTGDTQYF.

The chain carries TRBV6-5 and TRBJ2-3, with TRBD2 identical over 7 bases. The junction had 4 bases not matched to a gene; V was cut back by 0 bases and J by 1 base. The length of the CDR3 is 16 residues. Germline V gives CDR1 MNHEY, CDR2 SVGAGI. The chain's CDR3 is CASSYSISGGTDTQYF. DNA for the CDR3: TGTGCCAGCAGTTACTCTATCAGCGGGGGCACAGATACGCAGTATTTT.

V gene TRBV12-5 combines with J gene TRBJ1-5; the D is unclear. V lost 5 bases, J lost 0 bases, and 5 bases lay in between. This CDR3 has 13 residues. CDR1 and CDR2 from the germline V gene are LGHNT and FRNRAP. The CDR3 DNA follows: TGTGCTAGTGGTGAGGATAGCAATCAGCCCCAGCATTTT. Encoded protein: CASGEDSNQPQHF.

The gene calls are TRBV6-1 and TRBJ1-1, with 9 bases lining up with TRBD1. CDR1 MNHNS and CDR2 SASEGT come from the germline V gene. CDR3 size: 14 residues. V trimming: 6 bases; J trimming: 6 bases; junction bases outside the gene matches: 8. The CDR3 loop reads CASRSGTGMAEAFF. The CDR3 region has the DNA TGTGCCAGCAGGTCGGGGACAGGGATGGCTGAAGCTTTCTTT.

The V gene is TRBV9, the J gene TRBJ2-7, with unresolved D. The CDR3 covers 13 residues. CDR1 and CDR2 (germline): SGDLS, YYNGEE. The V end was cut by 4 bases, the J end by 0 bases, with 8 bases between. CDR3 loop: CASSLHPSYEQYF. In DNA form, the CDR3 reads TGTGCCAGCAGCCTCCACCCCTCCTACGAGCAGTACTTC. Supplemented by reference TRBV9 and TRBJ2-7, the full variable domain reads DSGVTQTPKHLITATGQRVTLRCSPRSGDLSVYWYQQSLDQGLQFLIQYYNGEERAKGNILERFSAQQFPDLHSELNLSSLELGDSALYFCASSLHPSYEQYFGPGTRLTVT.

This clone has a handful of counts. This sequence joins TRBV14 and TRBJ1-1; D ambiguous. CDR1 is SGHDN and CDR2 is FVKESK in the germline V gene. The germline V and J ends were trimmed by 0 bases and 5 bases, with 10 bases remaining between them. This CDR3 is 14 amino acids long. The CDR3 nucleotides are TGTGCCAGCAGCCAAGAGGAGGTGTGGACTGAAGCTTTCTTT. It codes for CASSQEEVWTEAFF.

The chain carries TRBV7-8 and TRBJ1-1; D remains unclear. This CDR3 comprises 12 residues. The V gene's germline CDR1 is SGHVS and CDR2 FQNEAQ. Trimming took 4 bases from V and 8 from J, leaving 11 bases between them. Here the CDR3 reads CASSSLRVEAFF. The CDR3 region has the DNA TGTGCCAGCAGCTCCTTAAGGGTAGAAGCTTTCTTT.